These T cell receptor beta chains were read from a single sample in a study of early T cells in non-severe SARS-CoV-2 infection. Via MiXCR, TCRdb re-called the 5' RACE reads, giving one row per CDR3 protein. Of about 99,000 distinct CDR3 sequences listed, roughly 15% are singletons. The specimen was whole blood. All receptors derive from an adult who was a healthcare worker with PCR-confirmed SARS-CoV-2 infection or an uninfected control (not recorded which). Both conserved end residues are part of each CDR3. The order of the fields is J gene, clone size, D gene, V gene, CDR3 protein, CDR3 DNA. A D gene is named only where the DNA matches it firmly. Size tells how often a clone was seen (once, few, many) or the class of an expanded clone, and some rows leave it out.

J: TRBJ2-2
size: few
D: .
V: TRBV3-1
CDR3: CASSQARGTGELFF
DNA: TGTGCCAGCAGCCAAGCGAGAGGGACCGGGGAGCTGTTTTTT

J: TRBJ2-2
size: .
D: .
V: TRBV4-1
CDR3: CASGEGLGDTGELFF
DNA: TGCGCCAGCGGGGAAGGTCTGGGCGACACCGGGGAGCTGTTTTTT

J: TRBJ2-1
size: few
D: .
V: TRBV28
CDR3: CASTSGRGSYNEQFF
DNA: TGTGCCAGCACATCAGGGCGAGGCTCCTACAATGAGCAGTTCTTC

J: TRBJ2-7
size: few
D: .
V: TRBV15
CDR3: CATSRVYSYEQYF
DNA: TGTGCCACCAGCAGGGTTTACAGCTACGAGCAGTACTTC

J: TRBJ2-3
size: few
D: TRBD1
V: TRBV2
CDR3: CVSSRDRAADTQYF
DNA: TGTGTCAGCAGTAGGGACAGGGCGGCAGATACGCAGTATTTT

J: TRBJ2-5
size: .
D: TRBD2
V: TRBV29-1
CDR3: CSVEGRLAPLRTQYF
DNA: TGCAGCGTTGAAGGCCGACTAGCGCCACTACGGACCCAGTACTTC

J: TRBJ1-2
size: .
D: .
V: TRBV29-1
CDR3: CSVDAGGPKEDYGYTF
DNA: TGCAGCGTTGACGCGGGGGGCCCTAAGGAGGACTATGGCTACACCTTC

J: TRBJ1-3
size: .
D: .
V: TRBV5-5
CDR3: CASSPDISVLSGNTIYF
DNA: TGTGCCAGCAGCCCCGACATTTCTGTCTTAAGTGGAAACACCATATATTTT

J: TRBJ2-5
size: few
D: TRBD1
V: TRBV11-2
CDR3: CASSFDGQGAKTQYF
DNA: TGTGCCAGCAGCTTCGATGGACAGGGGGCTAAGACCCAGTACTTC

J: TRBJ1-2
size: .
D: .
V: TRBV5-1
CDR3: CASSLARPSYGYTF
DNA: TGCGCCAGCAGCTTGGCTCGGCCCAGTTATGGCTACACCTTC

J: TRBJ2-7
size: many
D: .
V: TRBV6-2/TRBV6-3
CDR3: CASSWGRSYEQYF
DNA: TGTGCCAGCAGTTGGGGCAGGAGCTACGAGCAGTACTTC

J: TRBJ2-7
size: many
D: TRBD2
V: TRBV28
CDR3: CASSPPTSGAYEQYF
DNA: TGTGCCAGCAGTCCTCCCACTAGCGGAGCCTACGAGCAGTACTTC

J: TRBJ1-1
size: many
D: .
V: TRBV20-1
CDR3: CSARDLTEGVSTEAFF
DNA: TGCAGTGCTAGAGATCTCACGGAGGGCGTGAGCACTGAAGCTTTCTTT

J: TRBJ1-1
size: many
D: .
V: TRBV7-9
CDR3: CASSLVLIPEAFF
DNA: TGTGCCAGCAGCTTAGTGCTAATCCCCGAAGCTTTCTTT

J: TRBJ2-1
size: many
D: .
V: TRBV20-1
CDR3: CSAVVEVQNEQFF
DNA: TGCAGTGCTGTAGTAGAAGTTCAAAATGAGCAGTTCTTC